This T cell receptor (beta chain) was sequenced for a study of a mutant IDH1 vaccine in newly diagnosed glioma. Study-wide context: Vaccines were begun 4-6 weeks after radiotherapy alone, or with temozolomide cycles. Treated patients had a mean age of about 40 years and an approximately 62% male, about 40% female split. Patients got radiotherapy, temozolomide, or both beforehand, and most got both.

Generated by immunoSEQ multiplex PCR, the TCRdb table keeps only in-frame clones and is missing some. Of some 66,000 clones in the sample, roughly 80% were seen once. Concerning this clone itself: Antigen unknown.

Time point meaning: week 35, safety follow-up. Vaccinated patients received 300 ug of mutant IDH1 20-mer peptide per dose, with topical imiquimod. Across weeks 1, 3, 5, 7, 11, 15, 19 and 23, patients received a vaccination each time, eight in all. CDR1 and CDR2 from the germline V gene are MDHEN and SYDVKM. V lost 7 bases to trimming and J lost 6 bases; unmatched junction nucleotides: 12. The CDR3 is 15 amino acids. The rearrangement joins TRBV28 to TRBJ2-4; 7 positions match TRBD1. The material was PBMCs, obtained from a glioma patient whose treatment included an IDH1 peptide vaccine. This clonotype originated in a man aged 30 to 39 with glioma. The CDR3 region is CASISVPGQRNIQYF. CDR3 sequence (DNA): TGTGCCAGCATCTCCGTCCCGGGACAGAGAAACATTCAGTACTTC.